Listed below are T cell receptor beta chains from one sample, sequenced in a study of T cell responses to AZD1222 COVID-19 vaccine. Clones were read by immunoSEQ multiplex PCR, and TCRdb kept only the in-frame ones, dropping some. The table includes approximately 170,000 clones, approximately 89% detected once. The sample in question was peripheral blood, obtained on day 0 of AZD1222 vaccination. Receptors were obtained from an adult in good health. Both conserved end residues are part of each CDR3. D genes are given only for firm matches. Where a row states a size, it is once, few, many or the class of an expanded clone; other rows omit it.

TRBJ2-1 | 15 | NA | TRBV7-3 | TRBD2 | TGTGCCAGCAGCTTCGTACTAGCGGGATTTAGCGAGCAGTTCTTC | CASSFVLAGFSEQFF
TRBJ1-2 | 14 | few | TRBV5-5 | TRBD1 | TGTGCCAGCAGCTTGGATGGGACAGACTATGGCTACACCTTC | CASSLDGTDYGYTF
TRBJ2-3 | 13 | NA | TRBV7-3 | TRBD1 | TGTGCCAGCAGCCGGACAGGGCAAAATACGCAGTATTTT | CASSRTGQNTQYF
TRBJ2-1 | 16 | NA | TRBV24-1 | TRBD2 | TGTGCCACCAGTGACCCGGGACTAGAACGCTACAATGAGCAGTTCTTC | CATSDPGLERYNEQFF
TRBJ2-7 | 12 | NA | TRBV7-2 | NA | TGTGCCAGCAACTTCAACTCGGGGGAGCAGTACTTC | CASNFNSGEQYF
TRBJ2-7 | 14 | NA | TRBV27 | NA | TGTGCCAGCAGTTTTTTGCCTCTAGGAAGCGAGCAGTACTTC | CASSFLPLGSEQYF
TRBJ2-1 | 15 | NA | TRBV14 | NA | TGTGCCAGCAGCTCCGGACTAGGGGGAATCAATGAGCAGTTCTTC | CASSSGLGGINEQFF
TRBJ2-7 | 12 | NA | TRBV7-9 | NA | TGTGCCAGCAGCTTCGGGCTAGCCGAGCAGTACTTC | CASSFGLAEQYF
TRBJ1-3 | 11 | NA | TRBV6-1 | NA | TGTGCCAGCAGTGAGAGAAACACCATATATTTT | CASSERNTIYF
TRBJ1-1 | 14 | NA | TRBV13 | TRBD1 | TGTGCCAGCAGCTTCGGACAGGGAGGCACTGAAGCTTTCTTT | CASSFGQGGTEAFF
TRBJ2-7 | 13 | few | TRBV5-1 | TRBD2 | TGCGCCAGCGCACCTACTAGCGCCTACGAGCAGTACTTC | CASAPTSAYEQYF
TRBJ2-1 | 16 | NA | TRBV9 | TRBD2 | TGTGCCAGCAGCGAGAGGACTAGCGGCTCCTACAATGAGCAGTTCTTC | CASSERTSGSYNEQFF
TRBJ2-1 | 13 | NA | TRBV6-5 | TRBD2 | TGTGCCAGCAGAAGCTCGGGGGGAGAGAGGGAGTTCTTC | CASRSSGGEREFF
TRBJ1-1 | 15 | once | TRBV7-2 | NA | TGTGCCAGCACCCCCCGGGGGAGGGGAAGTACTGAAGCTTTCTTT | CASTPRGRGSTEAFF
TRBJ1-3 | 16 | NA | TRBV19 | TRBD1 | TGTGCCAGTATTGAAGGACAGGCGTTCTCTGGAAACACCATATATTTT | CASIEGQAFSGNTIYF
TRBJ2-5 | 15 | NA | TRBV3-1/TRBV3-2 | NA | TGTGCCAGCAGCCAAGGTAGTCTCTTCGAAGAGACCCAGTACTTC | CASSQGSLFEETQYF
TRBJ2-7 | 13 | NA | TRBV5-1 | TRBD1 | TGCGCCAGCAGCTTGGGACAGGGCAACGAGCAGTACTTC | CASSLGQGNEQYF
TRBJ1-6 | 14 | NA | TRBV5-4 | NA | TGTGCCAGCAGTCCCGAGGACCATAATTCACCCCTCCACTTT | CASSPEDHNSPLHF
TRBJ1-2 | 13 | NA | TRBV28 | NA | TGTGCCAGCAGTTTGCAGGGAAGCTATGGCTACACCTTC | CASSLQGSYGYTF
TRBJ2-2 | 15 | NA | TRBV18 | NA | TGTGCCAGCTCACCACCGTTCCCGGGTACCGGGGAGCTGTTTTTT | CASSPPFPGTGELFF
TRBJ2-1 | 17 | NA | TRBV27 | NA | TGTGCCAGCAGTAGGACGGCGCGGGACCGCGGGGTCAATGAGCAGTTCTTC | CASSRTARDRGVNEQFF
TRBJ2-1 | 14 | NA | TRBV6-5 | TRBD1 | TGTGCCAGCAGCTCCAGGGGGTCCTACAATGAGCAGTTCTTC | CASSSRGSYNEQFF
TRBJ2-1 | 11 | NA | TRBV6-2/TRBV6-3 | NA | TGTGCCAGCAGCCCGTACGGTGAGCAGTTCTTC | CASSPYGEQFF
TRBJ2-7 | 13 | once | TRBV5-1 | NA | TGCGCCAGCAGCCTCGACAGCCCCTACGAGCAGTACTTC | CASSLDSPYEQYF